This entry concerns a single T cell receptor (beta chain). Its specificity is not known. Amplified TCR beta CDR3 regions were obtained using RNA transcripts as template. The first-round RT-PCR employed HTBI primers together with the Qiagen OneStep RT-PCR kit. A multiplex PCR was then performed as the second round. TCRdb used MiXCR to reprocess the multiplex PCR reads, holding one entry per CDR3 protein. Among about 1.1 million distinct CDR3 sequences listed, about 36% were seen once. The record originates from a study of Graves' ophthalmopathy and Graves' hyperthyroidism. Study-wide results and limits: Using a 13-signature model, the authors split ophthalmopathy from stable hyperthyroidism, with 87.88% sensitivity and about 80% specificity. Blood also held most thyroid clonotypes expanded above 0.001 frequency.

Hyperthyroidism in these 18- to 65-year-old patients was newly diagnosed, lasting under 2 months. Other autoimmune diseases, uncontrolled infections, pregnancy and lactation each led to patient exclusion. The sequenced material came from peripheral blood or thyroid tissue (not recorded which). This TCR came from an adult man with Graves' hyperthyroidism.

The CDR3 spells CASSVVSRANEQYF. The CDR3 coding sequence is TGTGCCAGCAGCGTAGTGAGCAGGGCGAACGAGCAGTACTTC. The chain uses TRBV9 and TRBJ2-7, with a weak D call TRBD1 (5 bases). Germline lookup yields CDR1 SGDLS and CDR2 YYNGEE. V lost 0 bases and J 5 bases, leaving 12 bases between the germline ends. The CDR3 has 14 residues.